Shown below are 17 T cell receptor beta chains from a single sample sequenced in a study of shared clonotypes between healthy human individuals. Naive CD8 cells were CD45RO-negative, positively selected for CCR7, excluding terminally differentiated effector memory CD45RA+ cells. TCRdb's table, derived via immunoSEQ multiplex PCR, lists solely in-frame clones and lacks some. The sample lists millions of clones; about 95% were seen once. Source material: naive CD8+ T cells sorted from blood. Receptors were obtained from a man between 18 and 29 years old in good health.

As concerns this clone: Additional DNA sequences in this sample encode the identical CDR3. The chain combines TRBV19 with TRBJ2-7; 8 bases map to TRBD1. V lost 4 bases to trimming and J lost 2 bases; unmatched junction nucleotides: 4. The CDR3 runs to 14 residues. Germline V CDR1 and CDR2: LNHDA, SQIVND (reference sequence). The CDR3 nucleotides read TGTGCCAGTAGTAGCGGGACAGGACCCTACGAGCAGTACTTC. Translated: CASSSGTGPYEQYF.

To note about this clone: Distinct nucleotide sequences in the sample also encode this CDR3. The chain combines TRBV5-1 with TRBJ2-7; D perhaps matches TRBD1 (7 bases). The germline V gene has CDR1 SGHRS and CDR2 YFSETQ. The V end was cut by 2 bases, the J end by 3 bases, with 12 bases between. The CDR3 is made up of 14 amino acids. The CDR3 reads CASSFSGGLYEQYF. CDR3 nucleotide sequence: TGCGCCAGCAGCTTTTCAGGGGGGCTCTACGAGCAGTACTTC.

The gene calls are TRBV9 and TRBJ2-1; TRBD2 agrees at 7 bases. The V segment lost 3 bases and the J segment 6 bases; nucleotides outside the gene matches: 12. The CDR3 has 16 amino acids. Germline V CDR1 and CDR2: SGDLS, YYNGEE. The chain's CDR3 is CASSARGGKAVNEQFF. CDR3 nucleotide sequence: TGTGCCAGCAGCGCCCGGGGAGGGAAAGCCGTCAATGAGCAGTTCTTC.

The chain recombines TRBV21-1 with TRBJ2-5; the D call in the table, TRBD1, was not verified against the DNA. TRBV21-1 is flagged as a pseudogene. This CDR3 contains 14 residues. The CDR3 loop reads CASSKADRVETQYF. CDR3 in DNA: TGTGCCAGCAGCAAAGCTGACAGGGTCGAGACCCAGTACTTC.

This clone was seen once. The conserved closing phenylalanine or tryptophan is absent in this CDR3, likely reflecting a read error. V usage is TRBV7-9 and J usage is TRBJ2-6; TRBD1 agrees at 11 bases. The CDR3 is made up of 16 amino acids. Per germline, CDR1 SEHNR and CDR2 FQNEAQ (reference sequence). Trimming removed 7 bases from V and 3 bases from J; junction bases left unmatched: 5. In DNA form, the CDR3 reads TGTGCCAGCACCAGGACAGGGGGCTTTGGGGCCAACGTCCTGACTTCC. It encodes CASTRTGGFGANVLTS.

Comments on this clone: This same CDR3 is encoded by further DNA sequences in the sample. The chain combines TRBV15 with TRBJ2-7; the D gene is possibly TRBD2 (6 bases). Trimming took off 3 bases at V and 2 bases at J, with 8 bases between the two ends. Per germline, CDR1 LNHNV and CDR2 YYDKDF (reference sequence). This CDR3 has 13 residues. Written as DNA, the CDR3 is TGTGCCACCAGCAGCGGGAGAACCTACGAGCAGTACTTC. This gives the protein CATSSGRTYEQYF. Looking up the rest from reference TRBV15 and TRBJ2-7 gives the full variable domain: DAMVIQNPRYQVTQFGKPVTLSCSQTLNHNVMYWYQQKSSQAPKLLFHYYDKDFNNEADTPDNFQSRRPNTSFCFLDIRSPGLGDTAMYLCATSSGRTYEQYFGPGTRLTVT.

The rearrangement uses TRBV7-8 and TRBJ1-2; no definite D call. V was shortened by 4 bases and J by 11 bases, with 17 bases between the two germline ends. CDR3 size: 13 residues. Germline CDR1 SGHVS, CDR2 FQNEAQ. CDR3 region: CASSSLKAGPYTF. The DNA of the CDR3 is TGTGCCAGCAGCTCGCTTAAGGCGGGTCCTTACACCTTC.

The chain uses TRBV2 and TRBJ2-7; D call uncertain. Germline V gives CDR1 SNHLY, CDR2 FYNNEI. The CDR3 is 11 residues long. Trimming pared 7 bases from V and 3 bases from J, leaving 7 bases between. The CDR3 spells CASMPVYEQYF. The CDR3 DNA reads TGTGCCAGCATGCCGGTCTACGAGCAGTACTTC.

V is TRBV10-2 and J is TRBJ2-7, with D perhaps TRBD2 (5 bases). This CDR3 contains 16 residues. Trimming removed 2 bases at V and 1 base at J, with 15 bases between. Germline V lookup: CDR1 WSHSY, CDR2 SAAADI. Here the CDR3 reads CASSEDTSSVSYEQYF. The DNA of the CDR3 is TGCGCCAGCAGTGAGGATACTAGTTCTGTTTCCTACGAGCAGTACTTC.

The chain couples TRBV6-1 to TRBJ1-1, with TRBD1 as a possible D gene (6 bases). The V end was cut by 2 bases, the J end by 0 bases, with 16 bases between. From germline, CDR1 is MNHNS and CDR2 SASEGT. This CDR3 region has 17 residues. The CDR3, as DNA: TGTGCCAGCAGTGAATTTGGGGGCGTGGGAATGAACACTGAAGCTTTCTTT. Residues: CASSEFGGVGMNTEAFF.

J is TRBJ2-7 and V is TRBV30, with 11 positions matching TRBD2. Germline CDR1 GTSNPN, CDR2 SVGIG (reference sequence). The junction had 3 bases not matched to a gene; V was cut back by 2 bases and J by 3 bases. The CDR3 spans 14 residues. The CDR3 DNA sequence: TGTGCCTGGAGTTTAGCGGGAGGGCTCTACGAGCAGTACTTC. It specifies CAWSLAGGLYEQYF. The full variable domain, its missing parts supplied by reference TRBV30 and TRBJ2-7, is SQTIHQWPATLVQPVGSPLSLECTVEGTSNPNLYWYRQAAGRGLQLLFYSVGIGQISSEVPQNLSASRPQDRQFILSSKKLLLSDSGFYLCAWSLAGGLYEQYFGPGTRLTVT.

This clone was recorded once. The chain has TRBV7-8 and TRBJ2-3; no clear D gene. The CDR3 spans 12 residues. Germline loops: CDR1 SGHVS, CDR2 FQNEAQ. V shed 3 bases and J shed 6 bases, with 7 bases lying between them. The CDR3: CASSFPRDTQYF. As DNA, the CDR3 is TGTGCCAGCAGCTTTCCGAGGGATACGCAGTATTTT. The full variable domain, in which reference TRBV7-8 and TRBJ2-3 provide the parts outside the CDR3, is GAGVSQSPRYKVAKRGQDVALRCDPISGHVSLFWYQQALGQGPEFLTYFQNEAQLDKSGLPSDRFFAERPEGSVSTLKIQRTQQEDSAVYLCASSFPRDTQYFGPGTRLTVL.

The chain carries TRBV15 and TRBJ2-1; D is unresolved. CDR3 size: 13 residues. V lost 0 bases to trimming and J lost 10 bases, with 10 bases between them. The V gene's germline CDR1 is LNHNV and CDR2 YYDKDF (reference sequence). Written as DNA, the CDR3 is TGTGCCACCAGCAGAGATATTGAAGGGGAGCAGTTCTTC. Amino acid sequence: CATSRDIEGEQFF.

This chain joins TRBV10-2 and TRBJ2-6; D gene unclear. Germline CDR1 and CDR2: WSHSY and SAAADI. The CDR3 extends over 14 amino acids. V lost 5 bases, J lost 2 bases, and 7 bases lay in between. The CDR3 is CASSQLPGANVLTF. CDR3 nucleotides: TGCGCCAGCAGTCAGCTCCCTGGGGCCAACGTCCTGACTTTC.

V and J are TRBV4-3 and TRBJ2-5; the D gene is possibly TRBD2 (6 bases). V lost 0 bases and J lost 7, with 15 bases in between. The CDR3 has 15 amino acids. Germline loops: CDR1 LGHNA, CDR2 YSLEER. The CDR3: CASSQDDSGAGTQYF. The CDR3 DNA is TGCGCCAGCAGCCAAGATGATAGCGGAGCCGGGACCCAGTACTTC.

The rearrangement links TRBV6-6 to TRBJ2-2; D is uncertain. Germline V gives CDR1 MNHNY, CDR2 SVGAGI (reference sequence). V dropped 4 bases and J dropped 6 bases, with 9 bases sitting between them. The CDR3 has 13 residues. In DNA, the CDR3 is TGTGCCAGCAGTTTTGCCTCCGCCGGGGAGCTGTTTTTT. This sequence encodes CASSFASAGELFF.

The genes are TRBV7-9 and TRBJ2-1; no clear D. CDR3 length equals 12 residues. V was pared by 5 bases and J by 1 base, with 3 bases between. Germline V gene sequence: CDR1 SEHNR, CDR2 FQNEAQ (reference sequence). The CDR3 DNA is TGTGCCAGCAGCGGGTCCTACAATGAGCAGTTCTTC. Residues: CASSGSYNEQFF.